This T cell receptor (beta chain) was captured by sequencing in a study of T cell changes during pregnancy in multiple sclerosis. The data were produced by immunoSEQ multiplex PCR, yet TCRdb's version contains in-frame clones alone and is incomplete. The sample includes about 39,000 clones, around 93% of them seen just once. The origin of this receptor is a female donor with multiple sclerosis, enrolled in a pregnancy study. The sequencing here drew on CD4+ T cells from peripheral blood mononuclear cells, taken after pregnancy.

The CDR3 spells CASSLPGQGTDTQYF. The CDR3 coding sequence is TGTGCCAGCAGCCTGCCGGGACAGGGGACAGATACGCAGTATTTT. The chain employs TRBV14 and TRBJ2-3; 10 nucleotides align to TRBD1. The junction had 4 bases not matched to a gene; V was cut back by 4 bases and J by 3 bases. CDR1 and CDR2 from the germline V gene are SGHDN and FVKESK. There are 15 residues in the CDR3.